Presented here are 19 T cell receptor beta chains from one specimen sequenced in a study of T cells in tuberculosis. Some clones are missing from TCRdb's copy, which holds only in-frame ones; the method was immunoSEQ multiplex PCR. The table shows about 59,000 clones, with around 86% occurring only once. Sorting used thawed, overnight-rested PBMC stained with anti-CD3, a viability dye and GMM-loaded CD1B tetramer. The CD1B tetramers carried C32 glucose monomycolate purified from Rhodococcus equi. Sequences were obtained from CD1b-GMM tetramer-negative cells sorted from PBMCs. These receptors were collected from an adult woman with latent tuberculosis.

The V gene is TRBV19, the J gene TRBJ2-2, with 10 bases matching TRBD1. The CDR3 length is 16 residues. Germline trimming cut 3 bases from V and 3 bases from J; bases unmatched to any gene: 4. Per germline, CDR1 LNHDA and CDR2 SQIVND (reference sequence). CDR3 nucleotide sequence: TGTGCCAGTAGTATCGGGACAGGGGCCTACACCGGGGAGCTGTTTTTT. Its translation is CASSIGTGAYTGELFF. Based on the CDR3 plus reference TRBV19 and TRBJ2-2, the full variable domain is DGGITQSPKYLFRKEGQNVTLSCEQNLNHDAMYWYRQDPGQGLRLIYYSQIVNDFQKGDIAEGYSVSREKKESFPLTVTSAQKNPTAFYLCASSIGTGAYTGELFFGEGSRLTVL.

The chain employs TRBV5-4 and TRBJ1-1; 8 bases match TRBD1. The CDR3 is made up of 15 amino acids. The V gene end was trimmed by 4 bases and the J gene end by 5 bases; junction bases not matched to a gene: 10. Per the germline V gene, CDR1 is SGHNT and CDR2 is YYREEE (reference sequence). CDR3 loop: CASSLWTGKGTEAFF. For the CDR3, the DNA is TGTGCCAGCAGCCTTTGGACAGGGAAAGGAACTGAAGCTTTCTTT.

V gene TRBV5-1 combines with J gene TRBJ1-4, with D hard to call. V was shortened by 3 bases and J by 8 bases, with 11 bases between the two germline ends. The CDR3 has 13 amino acids. The germline CDR1 and CDR2 sequences are SGHRS and YFSETQ. Here the CDR3 DNA reads TGCGCCAGCAGCTGGACGGGAGGGGAAAAACTGTTTTTT. It encodes CASSWTGGEKLFF.

The rearrangement links TRBV7-2 to TRBJ1-2; D gene ambiguous. From germline, CDR1 is SGHTA and CDR2 FQGNSA. This CDR3 comprises 15 residues. Trimming took off 1 base at V and 7 bases at J, with 16 bases between the two ends. This chain's CDR3 is CASSLDPGINGGYTF. The CDR3 DNA follows: TGTGCCAGCAGCTTAGACCCAGGCATAAATGGTGGCTACACCTTC.

The chain joins TRBV15 to TRBJ2-7; the D gene is possibly TRBD1 (6 bases). CDR1 and CDR2 (germline): LNHNV, YYDKDF (reference sequence). CDR3 length equals 15 residues. The V and J ends lost 3 bases and 2 bases respectively, with 14 bases between them. The CDR3 coding sequence is TGTGCCACCAGCAGGGCAACAGGGTTTGCCTACGAGCAGTACTTC. Residues: CATSRATGFAYEQYF.

This chain links TRBV19 with TRBJ2-1; 13 nucleotides match TRBD2. Germline CDR1 is LNHDA and CDR2 is SQIVND (reference sequence). With 5 bases clipped from V and 11 bases from J, the junction kept 9 bases outside the gene matches. The CDR3 sequence is 15 residues long. The CDR3 bases are TGTGCCAGTAGTGATCGACTAGCGGGGGGACCGCAGCAGTTCTTC. Translated: CASSDRLAGGPQQFF.

This clone was counted once. V gene TRBV10-1 combines with J gene TRBJ1-5; 7 bases agree with TRBD1. This CDR3 region has 18 residues. The germline V gene encodes CDR1 WNHNN and CDR2 SYGVQD (reference sequence). The J segment lost 0 bases and the V segment lost 7 bases, leaving 15 bases of the junction unmatched. CDR3 protein: CASTWVRTGLYSNQPQHF. The DNA for the CDR3 is TGCGCCAGCACATGGGTTCGGACAGGACTTTATAGCAATCAGCCCCAGCATTTT.

The genes are TRBV9 and TRBJ2-1; TRBD2 aligns across 10 bases. Per germline, CDR1 SGDLS and CDR2 YYNGEE. The CDR3 consists of 16 residues. J lost 4 bases, V lost 0 bases, and 4 bases had no gene match. CDR3 bases: TGTGCCAGCAGCGTAGGTAGCGGGGGGACATACAATGAGCAGTTCTTC. This sequence encodes CASSVGSGGTYNEQFF.

The genes are TRBV28 and TRBJ1-2, with D tentatively TRBD1 (5 bases). Trimming cost V 4 bases and J 5 bases, with 11 bases left between them. Looked up from germline, CDR1 is MDHEN and CDR2 is SYDVKM. CDR3 size: 13 residues. CDR3: CASSSETVYGYTF. CDR3 DNA: TGTGCCAGCAGTTCCGAGACAGTGTATGGCTACACCTTC.

This sequence joins TRBV19 and TRBJ2-3, with a weak D call TRBD2 (5 bases). CDR3 length: 17 residues. The ends were cut back, 5 bases at V and 2 bases at J, with 20 bases in the middle. Looked up from germline, CDR1 is LNHDA and CDR2 is SQIVND (reference sequence). The CDR3 DNA is TGTGCCAGTAGTTCCTCCTCGGACTCACCTTACACAGATACGCAGTATTTT. Protein: CASSSSSDSPYTDTQYF.

The chain joins TRBV5-1 to TRBJ2-7; TRBD1 aligns across 11 bases. From germline, CDR1 is SGHRS and CDR2 YFSETQ. The CDR3 sequence is 18 residues long. Trimming took 4 bases from V and 3 from J; bases not matched to a gene: 15. The CDR3 region is CASSRTQDGGTGGYEQYF. CDR3 nucleotides: TGCGCCAGCAGCCGCACCCAGGACGGCGGGACAGGGGGCTACGAGCAGTACTTC.

This clone was observed a few times. The CDR3 DNA reads as TGCGCCAGCAGTGAGAGGACTAGCGGCACCGGGGAGCTGTTTTTT. Translation: CASSERTSGTGELFF. This chain joins TRBV10-1 and TRBJ2-2; 10 bases are a match to TRBD2. This CDR3 contains 15 residues. The ends lost 2 bases at V and 4 bases at J; junction bases unmatched: 1. Germline V gene sequence: CDR1 WNHNN, CDR2 SYGVQD (reference sequence).

The gene calls are TRBV9 and TRBJ2-1, with D perhaps TRBD2 (5 bases). Germline CDR1 reads SGDLS; CDR2 reads YYNGEE. This CDR3 contains 14 residues. V lost 0 bases and J lost 2, with 6 bases in between. The CDR3 here is CASSVASTYNEQFF. Here the CDR3 DNA reads TGTGCCAGCAGCGTAGCTAGCACCTACAATGAGCAGTTCTTC.

CDR3 region: CASSLLGGSLNEQYF. The CDR3 DNA reads TGTGCCAGCAGTTTACTAGGCGGGAGTTTGAACGAGCAGTACTTC. V gene TRBV28 combines with J gene TRBJ2-7, with 7 bases that match TRBD2. V lost 2 bases and J lost 5; bases outside the gene matches: 9. This CDR3 has 15 amino acids. Germline-derived CDR1 and CDR2 are MDHEN and SYDVKM.

The CDR3, as DNA: TGTGCCAGCAGCTCGACAGGGGCGGATGAGACCCAGTACTTC. This encodes CASSSTGADETQYF. The genes are TRBV7-9 and TRBJ2-5; 8 bases are a match to TRBD1. The J segment lost 5 bases and the V segment lost 4 bases, leaving 6 bases of the junction unmatched. The length of the CDR3 is 14 residues. Germline values: CDR1 SEHNR, CDR2 FQNEAQ (reference sequence).

This chain uses TRBV2 with TRBJ1-1, with TRBD1 matching 7 bases. The CDR3 length is 13 residues. With V trimmed by 6 bases and J by 5 bases, 6 bases remained unmatched. The germline V gene has CDR1 SNHLY and CDR2 FYNNEI. CDR3 DNA sequence: TGTGCCAGCAGGTCAGGGGGATGGACTGAAGCTTTCTTT. It specifies CASRSGGWTEAFF.

The gene calls are TRBV5-1 and TRBJ2-5, with D possibly matching TRBD1 (6 bases). The CDR3 spans 14 residues. Germline lookup yields CDR1 SGHRS and CDR2 YFSETQ. V shed 1 base and J shed 4 bases, with 11 bases lying between them. CDR3 sequence: CASSLTGSPETQYF. The DNA of the CDR3 is TGCGCCAGCAGCTTGACAGGGAGCCCAGAGACCCAGTACTTC.

By its share, this clone is medium-sized. This chain connects TRBV14 to TRBJ2-7, with 7 bases lining up with TRBD1. CDR1 SGHDN and CDR2 FVKESK come from the germline V gene. The CDR3 contains 13 residues. J gave up 4 bases and V 3 bases, and 3 bases lay outside the gene matches. The CDR3 here is CASSQDRKYEQYF. DNA of the CDR3: TGTGCCAGCAGCCAGGACAGGAAGTACGAGCAGTACTTC.

The V and J genes are TRBV14 and TRBJ2-2; D is unresolved. The CDR3 length is 13 residues. Per germline, CDR1 SGHDN and CDR2 FVKESK. The V and J ends lost 4 bases and 4 bases respectively, with 7 bases between them. CDR3 bases: TGTGCCAGCAGCCTACACCGCACCGGGGAGCTGTTTTTT. Translating it yields CASSLHRTGELFF.